This is a list of T cell receptor beta chains from one sample in a study of T-cell reconstitution after alpha-beta-depleted transplantation in children. TCRdb re-derived calls from the PCR reads in MiXCR, one entry per CDR3 protein. Among hundreds of thousands of distinct CDR3 sequences listed, roughly 17% were seen once. The input for sequencing was PBMCs from the stem cell graft donor, taken from the stem cell graft. The receptors were sampled from a human donor who donated a stem cell graft to a child with acute myeloid leukemia. CDR3s include the opening cysteine and the closing phenylalanine or tryptophan. The D gene is left open where the match is weak. Not every row has a clone size; where given, it reads once, few, many or a size class.

J: TRBJ2-1
D: NA
size: many
V: TRBV6-2/TRBV6-3
DNA: TGTGCCAGCAGTTACCAGGGCTCCTACAATGAGCAGTTCTTC
CDR3: CASSYQGSYNEQFF

J: TRBJ1-1
D: NA
size: NA
V: TRBV6-5
DNA: TGTGCCAGCAGTTACGAATTCGCACTGAACACTGAAGCTTTCTTT
CDR3: CASSYEFALNTEAFF

J: TRBJ2-1
D: NA
size: NA
V: TRBV7-3
DNA: TGTGCCAGCAGCCAAAGGGGCAAAACACATGAGCAGTTCTTC
CDR3: CASSQRGKTHEQFF

J: TRBJ1-2
D: TRBD1
size: many
V: TRBV20-1
DNA: TGCAGTGCTAGAGAATCCGGGACAGGGGACTATGGCTACACCTTC
CDR3: CSARESGTGDYGYTF

J: TRBJ1-5
D: NA
size: many
V: TRBV20-1
DNA: TGCAGTGCAAGTCAGGGTACCTATAGCAATCAGCCCCAGCATTTT
CDR3: CSASQGTYSNQPQHF

J: TRBJ2-1
D: TRBD2
size: many
V: TRBV7-6
DNA: TGTGCCAGCAGCACGACGGGACTAGCGGGGCAGTTCTTC
CDR3: CASSTTGLAGQFF

J: TRBJ2-3
D: NA
size: NA
V: TRBV7-2
DNA: TGTGCCAGCAGCTTGGTGCGGGGCCTTCGCACAGATACGCAGTATTTT
CDR3: CASSLVRGLRTDTQYF

J: TRBJ2-1
D: NA
size: many
V: TRBV5-5
DNA: TGTGCCAGCAGCTTGGGATTGGGCCCAGAAGGACCCAATGAGCAGTTCTTC
CDR3: CASSLGLGPEGPNEQFF

J: TRBJ1-2
D: NA
size: few
V: TRBV7-2
DNA: TGTGCCAGCAACAACAAGGGGACACCATATGGCTACACCTTC
CDR3: CASNNKGTPYGYTF

J: TRBJ2-7
D: NA
size: few
V: TRBV4-3
DNA: TGCGCCAGCAGCCAAGGCGTAGGGTACGAGCAGTACTTC
CDR3: CASSQGVGYEQYF

J: TRBJ1-1
D: NA
size: NA
V: TRBV27
DNA: TGTGCCAGCGCCCCCGGGGGGTGGAACACTGAAGCTTTCTTT
CDR3: CASAPGGWNTEAFF

J: TRBJ2-7
D: NA
size: few
V: TRBV9
DNA: TGTGCCAGCAGCGTTTTTACCGAGGGGGGGGAGCAGTACTTC
CDR3: CASSVFTEGGEQYF

J: TRBJ1-4
D: TRBD1
size: many
V: TRBV20-1
DNA: TGCAGTGCTCCAGGACAGGGGGGAGAAAAACTGTTTTTT
CDR3: CSAPGQGGEKLFF

J: TRBJ2-2
D: TRBD1
size: NA
V: TRBV20-1
DNA: TGCAGTGCAGGACAGGGGACGGGCACCGGGGAGCTGTTTTTT
CDR3: CSAGQGTGTGELFF

J: TRBJ2-1
D: NA
size: many
V: TRBV29-1
DNA: TGCAGCGTTGTGGGGCTTCTGCCAACGGGGGAGCAGTTCTTC
CDR3: CSVVGLLPTGEQFF

J: TRBJ2-3
D: NA
size: NA
V: TRBV30
DNA: TGTGCCTGGGGGGGACACTATAGCACAGATACGCAGTATTTT
CDR3: CAWGGHYSTDTQYF

J: TRBJ2-2
D: NA
size: few
V: TRBV15
DNA: TGTGCCACCAGGTTTAGCGGGAACACCGGGGAGCTGTTTTTT
CDR3: CATRFSGNTGELFF

J: TRBJ2-1
D: NA
size: few
V: TRBV6-2/TRBV6-3
DNA: TGTGCCAGCAGCGGGCCCGGGACAAGCTACAATGAGCAGTTCTTC
CDR3: CASSGPGTSYNEQFF

J: TRBJ1-5
D: NA
size: NA
V: TRBV6-2/TRBV6-3
DNA: TGTGCCAGCAGTTACGCAGCGAATCAGCCCCAGCATTTT
CDR3: CASSYAANQPQHF

J: TRBJ1-2
D: NA
size: NA
V: TRBV20-1
DNA: TGCAGTGCTCTCAATATGAGGAGCTACACCTTC
CDR3: CSALNMRSYTF

J: TRBJ2-6
D: NA
size: NA
V: TRBV7-7
DNA: TGTGCCAGCGGGGTTGGGGGGCAATCTGGGGCCAACGTCCTGACTTTC
CDR3: CASGVGGQSGANVLTF

J: TRBJ1-3
D: NA
size: many
V: TRBV20-1
DNA: TGCAGTGCCCCGGGACACTCTGGAAACACCATATATTTT
CDR3: CSAPGHSGNTIYF

J: TRBJ2-1
D: NA
size: NA
V: TRBV12-3/TRBV12-4
DNA: TGTGCCAGCAGTTCGATCCTAGCGTTTGAGCAGTTCTTC
CDR3: CASSSILAFEQFF

J: TRBJ2-5
D: TRBD2
size: few
V: TRBV20-1
DNA: TGCAGTGCTAAGAAGAGGGTCGGGGGGAACCAAGAGACCCAGTACTTC
CDR3: CSAKKRVGGNQETQYF

J: TRBJ2-3
D: NA
size: NA
V: TRBV19
DNA: TGTGCCAGTAGTATCATGGGCGTTACTAGCACAGATACGCAGTATTTT
CDR3: CASSIMGVTSTDTQYF

J: TRBJ2-6
D: TRBD1
size: NA
V: TRBV24-1
DNA: TGTGCCACCAGTGATTCCGGACAGGGCGCCATCTCTGGGGCCAACGTCCTGACTTTC
CDR3: CATSDSGQGAISGANVLTF

J: TRBJ2-3
D: NA
size: many
V: TRBV20-1
DNA: TGCAGTGCTAGGGGTAGGATTAGTTTCACAGATACGCAGTATTTT
CDR3: CSARGRISFTDTQYF

J: TRBJ1-5
D: NA
size: few
V: TRBV12-3/TRBV12-4
DNA: TGTGCCAGCAGTTTCCCAGGCTACAATCAGCCCCAGCATTTT
CDR3: CASSFPGYNQPQHF

J: TRBJ1-1
D: NA
size: many
V: TRBV9
DNA: TGTGCCAGCAGTGTTTCCGCGAACACTGAAGCTTTCTTT
CDR3: CASSVSANTEAFF

J: TRBJ2-3
D: NA
size: many
V: TRBV20-1
DNA: TGCAGTGCTGGGGAAGGGTTCTCGGATACGCAGTATTTT
CDR3: CSAGEGFSDTQYF

J: TRBJ2-3
D: NA
size: many
V: TRBV29-1
DNA: TGCAGCGTCCACACAGATACGCAGTATTTT
CDR3: CSVHTDTQYF

J: TRBJ1-1
D: NA
size: many
V: TRBV28
DNA: TGTGCCAGCAAAGCTAACCTGGGGACAGCTTTCTTT
CDR3: CASKANLGTAFF

J: TRBJ2-2
D: NA
size: NA
V: TRBV7-9
DNA: TGTGCCAGCAGCTCCACGGGCGGGGAGCTGTTTTTT
CDR3: CASSSTGGELFF

J: TRBJ1-2
D: TRBD1
size: many
V: TRBV20-1
DNA: TGCAGTTCCCGGGACAGGGGTGGCTACACCTTC
CDR3: CSSRDRGGYTF

J: TRBJ2-2
D: NA
size: NA
V: TRBV5-6
DNA: TGTGCCAGCAGCTGGTCCATCACCACCGGGGAGCTGTTTTTT
CDR3: CASSWSITTGELFF

J: TRBJ2-5
D: TRBD2
size: NA
V: TRBV7-2
DNA: TGTGCCAGCAGCTTAGGGCCTAGCGGGGGGGGTGAGACCCAGTACTTC
CDR3: CASSLGPSGGGETQYF

J: TRBJ2-1
D: TRBD2
size: few
V: TRBV7-2
DNA: TGTGCCAGCAGGGGGGGAGGGGATTACAATGAGCAGTTCTTC
CDR3: CASRGGGDYNEQFF

J: TRBJ2-1
D: TRBD2
size: many
V: TRBV5-6
DNA: TGTGCCAGCAGCGGGGGGACTAGCGGGGGGTACAATGAGCAGTTCTTC
CDR3: CASSGGTSGGYNEQFF

J: TRBJ1-2
D: NA
size: NA
V: TRBV7-9
DNA: TGTGCCAGCAGCATAGCCGGACAGAGTTCCTTC
CDR3: CASSIAGQSSF